The next 15 T cell receptor beta chains were all read from a single sample in a study of cytomegalovirus exposure and HLA in healthy donors. Clones were read by immunoSEQ multiplex PCR, and TCRdb kept only the in-frame ones, dropping some. The table shows over 150,000 clones, with about 79% occurring only once. Sequencing used PBMCs. The receptors come from a woman aged 25 to 39 in good health and CMV-seropositive.

The V gene is TRBV19, the J gene TRBJ2-7; weak D call: TRBD2 (5 bases). Per the germline V gene, CDR1 is LNHDA and CDR2 is SQIVND (reference sequence). Trimming removed 0 bases at V and 2 bases at J, with 8 bases between. This CDR3 is 14 amino acids long. The CDR3: CASSIDRGPYEQYF. The CDR3 DNA reads TGTGCCAGTAGTATAGATCGAGGGCCCTACGAGCAGTACTTC.

The chain carries TRBV7-2 and TRBJ2-1; 11 nucleotides match TRBD2. The junction had 5 bases not matched to a gene; V was cut back by 3 bases and J by 7 bases. Germline V gene sequence: CDR1 SGHTA, CDR2 FQGNSA. This CDR3 region has 15 residues. In nucleotides, the CDR3 is TGTGCCAGCAGCTTCGCTAGCGGGAGGCCGAATGAGCAGTTCTTC. It encodes CASSFASGRPNEQFF.

The genes are TRBV29-1 and TRBJ2-3, with 7 bases identical to TRBD1. V lost 4 bases, J lost 2 bases, and 6 bases stayed unmatched. This CDR3 spans 14 amino acids. Looked up from germline, CDR1 is SQVTM and CDR2 is ANQGSEA. CDR3 in DNA: TGCAGCGTTGTCGAGACAGGGCCCACAGATACGCAGTATTTT. Encoded protein: CSVVETGPTDTQYF.

The sample holds one count of this clone. V gene TRBV5-1 combines with J gene TRBJ2-3; a weak D match, TRBD1 (5 bases). With 2 bases removed from V and 2 bases from J, the gap between germline ends came to 12 bases. Germline CDR1 SGHRS, CDR2 YFSETQ. The CDR3 runs to 15 residues. In nucleotides, the CDR3 is TGCGCCAGCAGCTTTCGGACACAGCCCACAGATACGCAGTATTTT. This codes for CASSFRTQPTDTQYF.

The rearrangement links TRBV18 to TRBJ2-2, with D possibly TRBD1 on 7 matching bases. V was pared by 5 bases and J by 5 bases, with 15 bases between. The CDR3 spans 15 residues. Germline V gene sequence: CDR1 KGHSH, CDR2 LQKENI. The CDR3 reads CASSSAGQLTGELFF. Written as DNA, the CDR3 is TGTGCCAGCTCAAGTGCGGGACAGCTTACCGGGGAGCTGTTTTTT.

This chain uses TRBV27 with TRBJ1-1, with D possibly being TRBD1 (5 bases). V dropped 6 bases and J dropped 1 base, with 9 bases sitting between them. The germline CDR1 and CDR2 sequences are MNHEY and SMNVEV (reference sequence). The length of the CDR3 is 13 residues. In DNA form, the CDR3 reads TGTGCCAGCAGACGTAGGGGGAACACTGAAGCTTTCTTT. Translating it yields CASRRRGNTEAFF.

This clone was observed a single time. The rearrangement links TRBV6-1 to TRBJ1-2, with unresolved D. CDR1 and CDR2 (germline): MNHNS, SASEGT. The CDR3 is 14 residues long. Between the trimmed V and J ends, which lost 5 bases and 5 bases, there was a span of 15 bases. The CDR3 sequence is CASSPRQTIYGYTF. The CDR3 DNA is TGTGCCAGCAGTCCCCGCCAAACTATTTATGGCTACACCTTC.

J is TRBJ1-5 and V is TRBV6-6, with D possibly being TRBD1 (5 bases). CDR3 length: 14 amino acids. The V end was cut by 10 bases, the J end by 3 bases, with 16 bases between. Germline V CDR1 and CDR2: MNHNY, SVGAGI (reference sequence). The DNA of the CDR3 is TGTGCCACCACCTTGGAGGGGAACAATCAGCCCCAGCATTTT. As protein: CATTLEGNNQPQHF.

This clone was found many times. This sequence joins TRBV5-4 and TRBJ2-5; D possibly corresponds to TRBD1 (5 bases). Germline lookup yields CDR1 SGHNT and CDR2 YYREEE (reference sequence). This CDR3 has 15 residues. V was pared by 2 bases and J by 1 base, with 12 bases between. CDR3 sequence reads: CASSFLQGLQETQYF. CDR3 in DNA: TGTGCCAGCAGCTTTCTCCAGGGCCTCCAAGAGACCCAGTACTTC.

For the CDR3, the DNA is TGTGCCAGCTCACCAAGGACAGGGGAAGAGACCCAGTACTTC. This encodes CASSPRTGEETQYF. This chain links TRBV18 with TRBJ2-5; 9 bases are shared with TRBD1. The CDR3 spans 14 residues. Germline lookup yields CDR1 KGHSH and CDR2 LQKENI. The trim removed 2 bases at V and 3 bases at J, leaving 1 base unmatched.

The chain combines TRBV5-1 with TRBJ2-3; 10 nucleotides match TRBD2. After removal of 5 bases from V and 4 bases from J, the junction contained 7 bases not matched to a gene. CDR1 and CDR2 from the germline V gene are SGHRS and YFSETQ. CDR3 length equals 15 residues. This chain's CDR3 is CASRLGLARADTQYF. The CDR3 DNA reads TGCGCCAGCAGGCTGGGACTAGCGAGGGCAGATACGCAGTATTTT.

This chain uses TRBV19 with TRBJ2-1, with TRBD2 matching 8 bases. The CDR3 has 18 residues. CDR1 and CDR2 from the germline V gene are LNHDA and SQIVND (reference sequence). J gave up 4 bases and V 2 bases, and 13 bases lay outside the gene matches. The CDR3 reads CASSIFPIPSGRYNEQFF. The CDR3 DNA is TGTGCCAGTAGTATATTCCCGATTCCTAGCGGGCGATACAATGAGCAGTTCTTC.

The table lists this clone with many counts. The J gene is TRBJ2-1, the V gene TRBV7-2; D is undetermined. V was trimmed by 4 bases and J by 0 bases, leaving 10 bases between them. Germline-derived CDR1 and CDR2 are SGHTA and FQGNSA. CDR3 length: 15 amino acids. Here the CDR3 reads CASSSTRTSYNEQFF. The CDR3, as DNA: TGTGCCAGCAGCTCCACACGAACCTCCTACAATGAGCAGTTCTTC.

The V call is TRBV5-4, the J call TRBJ2-2; D is uncertain. The CDR3 spans 12 residues. Trimming took 1 base from V and 6 from J, leaving 4 bases between them. CDR1 and CDR2 from the germline V gene are SGHNT and YYREEE (reference sequence). This chain's CDR3 is CASSLPAGELFF. The CDR3 DNA follows: TGTGCCAGCAGCTTGCCCGCCGGGGAGCTGTTTTTT.

The CDR3 DNA reads TGCAGCGTTGAAGTCTTTAAGCGGGGGAACACCGGGGAGCTGTTTTTT. This gives the protein CSVEVFKRGNTGELFF. V gene TRBV29-1 combines with J gene TRBJ2-2; 7 bases fit TRBD2. CDR1 and CDR2 from the germline V gene are SQVTM and ANQGSEA. CDR3 size: 16 residues. The V gene end was trimmed by 1 base and the J gene end by 1 base; junction bases not matched to a gene: 6.